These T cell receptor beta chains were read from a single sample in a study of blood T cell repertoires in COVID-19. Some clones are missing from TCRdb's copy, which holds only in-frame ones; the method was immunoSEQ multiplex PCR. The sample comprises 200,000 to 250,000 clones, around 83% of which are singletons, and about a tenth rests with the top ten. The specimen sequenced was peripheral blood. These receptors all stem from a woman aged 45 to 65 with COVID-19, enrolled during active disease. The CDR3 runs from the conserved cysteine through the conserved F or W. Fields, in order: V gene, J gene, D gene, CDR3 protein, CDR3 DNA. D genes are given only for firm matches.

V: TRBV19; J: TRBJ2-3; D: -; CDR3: CASSYRDTDTQYF; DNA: TGTGCCAGTAGTTACAGGGACACAGATACGCAGTATTTT
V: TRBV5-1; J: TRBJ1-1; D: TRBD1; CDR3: CASSTGTGMNTEAFF; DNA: TGCGCCAGCAGCACCGGGACAGGAATGAACACTGAAGCTTTCTTT
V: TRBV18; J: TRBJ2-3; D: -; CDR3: CASSPLPRQNTDTQYF; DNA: TGTGCCAGCTCACCACTGCCTCGACAGAACACAGATACGCAGTATTTT
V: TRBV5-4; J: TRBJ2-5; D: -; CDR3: CASSRVLRGEETQYF; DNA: TGTGCCAGCAGCCGAGTACTACGCGGGGAAGAGACCCAGTACTTC
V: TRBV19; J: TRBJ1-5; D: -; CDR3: CASSTPAAVRGQPQHF; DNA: TGTGCCAGTAGTACCCCGGCCGCTGTTCGGGGTCAGCCCCAGCATTTT
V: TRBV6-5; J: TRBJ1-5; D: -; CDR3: CASSYSQGSNQPQHF; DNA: TGTGCCAGCAGTTACTCCCAGGGAAGCAATCAGCCCCAGCATTTT
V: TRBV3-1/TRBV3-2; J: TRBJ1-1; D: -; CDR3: CASSPNASSEMNTEAFF; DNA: TGTGCCAGCAGCCCCAATGCGTCCAGCGAAATGAACACTGAAGCTTTCTTT
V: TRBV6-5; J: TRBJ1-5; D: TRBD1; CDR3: CASSYSGTGGDQPQHF; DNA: TGTGCCAGCAGTTACTCGGGTACAGGGGGCGATCAGCCCCAGCATTTT
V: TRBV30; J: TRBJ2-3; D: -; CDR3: CAWTRITDTQYF; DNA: TGTGCCTGGACCCGTATCACAGATACGCAGTATTTT
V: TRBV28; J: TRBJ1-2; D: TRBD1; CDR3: CASTAIGTGQTDTF; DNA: TGTGCCAGCACCGCTATAGGGACAGGGCAAACGGACACCTTC
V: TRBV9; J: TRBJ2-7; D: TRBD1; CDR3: CASSGTGTGYYEQYF; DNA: TGTGCCAGCAGCGGAACCGGGACAGGCTACTACGAGCAGTACTTC